This T cell receptor (beta chain) was sequenced for a study of vaccination and CD4 T cells after COVID-19. This clonotype was observed a few times. As yet, its antigen is unknown. Specified treatment: roughly 10-day PBMC culture with coronavirus spike peptide pools or control peptides (ViraFEST assay). The V end lost 6 bases, the J end lost 4 bases, and 21 bases lay between the germline ends. The CDR3 loop spans 17 amino acids. From germline, CDR1 is LNHDA and CDR2 SQIVND (reference sequence). With the Oncomine TCR Beta short-read assay, DNA from cultured CD4+ T cells was sequenced. TCRdb re-analysed the PCR reads in MiXCR, keeping a single row per CDR3 protein. The table shows 11,000 or so distinct CDR3 sequences, with about 40% occurring only once.

Sequencing input: CD4+ T cells from blood, cultured in vitro. The chain uses TRBV19 and TRBJ2-2; D is possibly TRBD1 or TRBD2 (6 bases each). This TCR was sampled from a human donor who had recovered from COVID-19. The CDR3 DNA reads as TGTGCCAGTAGCCTGAATACAGGGCCGCGGGGCACCGGGGAGCTGTTTTTT. Its protein is CASSLNTGPRGTGELFF.